This TCR beta chain was sequenced for a study of blood T cell repertoires in COVID-19. Across the study: COVID-19 samples collected from the United States, Italy and Spain covered acute and convalescent phases.

Germline values: CDR1 SGHVS, CDR2 FQNEAQ. V shed 4 bases, J shed 6 bases, and the junction held 4 bases outside the gene matches. There are 13 residues in the CDR3. In the authors' workflow: How many nucleated cells were present was estimated from reference gene primer amplification. Here immunoSEQ multiplex PCR was the method, and the copy in TCRdb shows in-frame clones only, minus some. That table gives V, J and clone size, and the DNA gave D and trimming. The sample carries a few hundred thousand clones, about 89% recorded once. The sample taken for sequencing was peripheral blood. The clonotype originates from a woman in her fifties or sixties who had recovered from COVID-19. The chain joins TRBV7-8 to TRBJ1-2; TRBD1 matches at 8 bases. The CDR3: CASSSRTGHGYTF. The CDR3, as DNA: TGTGCCAGCAGCTCTCGGACAGGGCATGGCTACACCTTC.